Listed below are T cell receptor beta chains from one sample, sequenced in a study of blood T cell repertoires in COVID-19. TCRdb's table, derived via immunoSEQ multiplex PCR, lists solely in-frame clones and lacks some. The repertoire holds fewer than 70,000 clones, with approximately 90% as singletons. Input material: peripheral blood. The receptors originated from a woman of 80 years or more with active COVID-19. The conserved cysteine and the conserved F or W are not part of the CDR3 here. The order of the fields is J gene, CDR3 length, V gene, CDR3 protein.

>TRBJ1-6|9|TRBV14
ASSHAGPLH
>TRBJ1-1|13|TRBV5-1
ASSLMAGAATEAF
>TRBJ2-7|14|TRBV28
ASSAGLAGDPYEQY
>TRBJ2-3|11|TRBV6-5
ASVAAGTDTQY
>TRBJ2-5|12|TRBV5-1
ASSPLAGAETQY
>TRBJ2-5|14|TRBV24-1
ATSDAGQGGQETQY
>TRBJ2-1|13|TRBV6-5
ASVLSLADYNEQF
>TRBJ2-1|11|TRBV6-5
ASSPQGGNEQF
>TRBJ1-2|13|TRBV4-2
ASSQAPGPLEGYT
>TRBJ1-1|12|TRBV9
ASSVAGSFDEAF
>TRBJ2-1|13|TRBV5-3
ARRATSGEYNEQF
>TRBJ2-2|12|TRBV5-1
ASSPRTGGGELF
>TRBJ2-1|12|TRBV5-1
ASSRGTSLDEQF
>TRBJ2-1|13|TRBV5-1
ASSLDGSSYNEQF
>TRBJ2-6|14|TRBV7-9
ASSPTGGDGANVLT
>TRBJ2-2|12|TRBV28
ASYRGGYTGELF
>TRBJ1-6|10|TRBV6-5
ASTLRNSPLH
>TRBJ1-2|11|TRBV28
ASRLDKNYGYT
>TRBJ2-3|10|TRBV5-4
ASGGGGDTQY
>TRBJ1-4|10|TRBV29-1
SVGHNGEKLF